The subject of this entry is one T cell receptor (beta chain). Its target antigen remains unknown. Base qualities were left out, and no much larger clone turns up one base away. This sample is drawn from a study of identical twins (dated by TCRdb to the mid-2010s). Notes on the research overall: TCR alpha and beta repertoires from monozygotic twins, unrelated adults of various ages and cord blood were deep-sequenced to test whether fetal clonotypes persist. To rule out contamination, the twin experiments were replicated at different times with different library preparation protocols. Broad study findings and their caveats: Fewer insertions were carried by abundant cord blood beta clonotypes, a similar but weaker trend appeared in young adult naive repertoires, and no such trend appeared in memory repertoires. Compared with coincidental sharing between unrelated individuals, an excess of low generation-probability sequences was observed among out-of-frame TCR alpha sequences shared between twins. Excess twin sharing in beta out-of-frame sequences was weaker because fewer shared sequences lowered the signal-to-noise ratio. Because the same donors could not be followed over many years, the conclusions depended on cross-sectional statistical analysis. In monozygotic twins, recombination models systematically underestimated out-of-frame TCR alpha sharing, but the models matched the sharing seen between unrelated individuals. Zero-insertion analyses could be partly confounded by invariant T cells such as MAIT and iNKT, though diverse VJ usage argued against such confounding for most clonotypes.

All donors were healthy Caucasians. The twin cohort consisted of three pairs of female monozygotic twins, all aged roughly 18 to 30 years. Positive isolation kits from Invitrogen were used to isolate CD4+ and CD8+ T cell populations. Libraries were made using 5' RACE. Sequenced on an Illumina HiSeq 2000. A universal primer binding site was added through template switching, and the final cDNA carried a unique molecular identifier so that TCR cDNA molecules could be counted accurately. Specific primers in the conserved constant-segment region were used to synthesize first-strand cDNA for the TCR alpha and beta chains. To control for contamination, each cDNA library was double barcoded with a SMART-Mk sample barcode plus Illumina barcodes. TruSeq adapter sequences and Illumina sample barcodes were added in two successive PCR steps. Sequencing of the TCR alpha and beta cDNA libraries was done on the Illumina HiSeq platform using custom primers. The source study handled its data this way. MiGEC was used to process raw reads and extract unique molecular identifiers, and MiXCR was used to find CDR3 positions. Recombination models were inferred per individual with the repgenHMM and IGoR tools using an EM algorithm. Shared clonotypes were analyzed with the tcR package in R, and sharing was normalized by the product of cloneset sizes. To study raw recombination free of thymic and clonal selection effects, out-of-frame nonproductive sequences were analyzed. TCRdb trimmed the raw reads at Q25, called clones with MiXCR and kept productive beta chains. For every CDR3 protein sequence, its rows merge into one entry that carries the most common genes and DNA. The V and J calls here are based on TCRdb, not the publication. This sample holds approximately 220,000 distinct CDR3 sequences; 7.5% were observed only once. The top ten clonotypes cover roughly 5.4% of the sample.

V is clipped by 2 bases and J by 2 bases, and the sequence between their germline boundaries is 9 bases long. Spanning cysteine to phenylalanine, the CDR3 consists of 14 amino acids. Only CDR3 DNA is held: 42 bases, read in frame from base 1. Sequences SGHTA (CDR1) and FQGNSA (CDR2) are obtained from the germline V gene. This sample was shared with a second study, whose subject was yellow fever vaccine responses in identical twins. The second paper further reports: According to the authors, in identical twins the way T cells responded to vaccination appeared partly convergent and partly personalized. Focusing on identical twins, the study followed the T cell clones that responded to the vaccine, and did so with precision.

The sample taken for sequencing was CD8+ T cells sorted from blood. In this chain, TRBV7-2 is recombined with TRBJ2-5; no D gene can be assigned with confidence. The clonotype was recovered from a woman under 30 in good health. This receptor carries the CDR3 CASSLPDGQETQYF. The DNA is as follows: TGTGCCAGCAGCTTACCAGACGGGCAAGAGACCCAGTACTTC. The full variable domain, with segments outside the CDR3 supplied by the reference TRBV7-2 and TRBJ2-5 proteins, appears as GAGVSQSPSNKVTEKGKDVELRCDPISGHTALYWYRQSLGQGLEFLIYFQGNSAPDKSGLPSDRFSAERTGGSVSTLTIQRTQQEDSAVYLCASSLPDGQETQYFGPGTRLLVL.